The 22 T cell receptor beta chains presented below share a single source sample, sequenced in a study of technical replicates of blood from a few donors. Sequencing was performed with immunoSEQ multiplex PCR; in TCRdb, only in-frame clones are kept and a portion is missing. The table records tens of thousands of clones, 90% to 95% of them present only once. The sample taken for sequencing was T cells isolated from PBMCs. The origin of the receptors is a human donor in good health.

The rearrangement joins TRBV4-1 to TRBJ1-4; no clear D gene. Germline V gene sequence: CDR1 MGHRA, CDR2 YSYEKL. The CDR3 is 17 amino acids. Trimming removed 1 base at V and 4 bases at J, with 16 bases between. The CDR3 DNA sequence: TGCGCCAGCAGCCAAGGTTATCGTGGGCGGGTTAATGAAAAACTGTTTTTT. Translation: CASSQGYRGRVNEKLFF.

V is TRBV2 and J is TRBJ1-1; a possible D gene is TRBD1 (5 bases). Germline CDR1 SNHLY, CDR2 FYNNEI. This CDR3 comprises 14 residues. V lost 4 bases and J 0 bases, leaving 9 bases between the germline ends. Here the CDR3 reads CASSAGAMNTEAFF. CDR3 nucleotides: TGTGCCAGCAGTGCTGGGGCCATGAACACTGAAGCTTTCTTT.

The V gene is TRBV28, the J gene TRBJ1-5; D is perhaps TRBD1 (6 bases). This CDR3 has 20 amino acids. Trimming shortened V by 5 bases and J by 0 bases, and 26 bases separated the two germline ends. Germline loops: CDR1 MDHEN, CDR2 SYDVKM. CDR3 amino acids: CASSTARGLVTEFSNQPQHF. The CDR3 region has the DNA TGTGCCAGCAGTACAGCCAGGGGACTAGTCACCGAGTTTAGCAATCAGCCCCAGCATTTT.

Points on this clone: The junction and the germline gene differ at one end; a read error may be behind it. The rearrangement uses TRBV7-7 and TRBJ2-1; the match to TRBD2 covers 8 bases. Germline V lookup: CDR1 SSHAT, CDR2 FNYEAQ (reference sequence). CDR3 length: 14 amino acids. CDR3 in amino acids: CASSRGGSYNEQFF. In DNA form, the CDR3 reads TGTGCTAGCAGCCGCGGGGGGTCCTACAATGAGCAGTTCTTC.

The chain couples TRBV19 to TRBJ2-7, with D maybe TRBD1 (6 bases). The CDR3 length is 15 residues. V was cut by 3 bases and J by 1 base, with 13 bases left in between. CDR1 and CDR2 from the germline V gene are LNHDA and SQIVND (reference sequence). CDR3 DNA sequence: TGTGCCAGTAGTATGCGCCGCCAGGGGTCCTACGAGCAGTACTTC. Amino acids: CASSMRRQGSYEQYF. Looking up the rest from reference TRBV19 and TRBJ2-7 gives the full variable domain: DGGITQSPKYLFRKEGQNVTLSCEQNLNHDAMYWYRQDPGQGLRLIYYSQIVNDFQKGDIAEGYSVSREKKESFPLTVTSAQKNPTAFYLCASSMRRQGSYEQYFGPGTRLTVT.

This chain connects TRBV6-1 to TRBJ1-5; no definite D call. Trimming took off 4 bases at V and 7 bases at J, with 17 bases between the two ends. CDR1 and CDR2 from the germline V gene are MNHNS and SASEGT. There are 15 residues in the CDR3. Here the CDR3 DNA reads TGTGCCAGCAGTGCGAATACAATCCACGGGCAGCCCCAGCATTTT. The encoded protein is CASSANTIHGQPQHF.

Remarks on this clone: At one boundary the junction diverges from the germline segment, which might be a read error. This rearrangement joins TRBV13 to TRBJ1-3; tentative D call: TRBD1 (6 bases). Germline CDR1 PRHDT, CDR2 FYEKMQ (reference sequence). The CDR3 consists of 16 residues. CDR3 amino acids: CASSLGGLSAGNTIYF. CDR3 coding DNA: TGTGCCAGCAGCCTAGGGGGACTCTCGGCTGGAAACACCATATATTTT.

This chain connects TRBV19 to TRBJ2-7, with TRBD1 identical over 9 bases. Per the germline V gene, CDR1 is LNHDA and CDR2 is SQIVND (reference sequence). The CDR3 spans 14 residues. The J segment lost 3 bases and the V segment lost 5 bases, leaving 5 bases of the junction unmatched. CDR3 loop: CASSVGQGSYEQYF. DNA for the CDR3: TGTGCCAGTAGTGTGGGACAGGGTAGCTACGAGCAGTACTTC.

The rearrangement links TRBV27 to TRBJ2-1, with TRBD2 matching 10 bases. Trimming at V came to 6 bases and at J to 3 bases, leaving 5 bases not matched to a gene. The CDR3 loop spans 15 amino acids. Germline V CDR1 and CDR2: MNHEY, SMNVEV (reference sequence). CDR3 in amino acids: CASSKAGGLYNEQFF. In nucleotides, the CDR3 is TGTGCCAGCAGCAAAGCGGGGGGGCTCTACAATGAGCAGTTCTTC.

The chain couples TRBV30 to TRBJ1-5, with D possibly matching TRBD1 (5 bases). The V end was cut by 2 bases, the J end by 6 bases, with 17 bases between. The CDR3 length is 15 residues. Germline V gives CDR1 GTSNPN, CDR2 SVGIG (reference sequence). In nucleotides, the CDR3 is TGTGCCTGGAGTCCAACCCGGGGGGGGACTCAGCCCCAGCATTTT. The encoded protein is CAWSPTRGGTQPQHF. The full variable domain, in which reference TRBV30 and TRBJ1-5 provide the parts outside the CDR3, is SQTIHQWPATLVQPVGSPLSLECTVEGTSNPNLYWYRQAAGRGLQLLFYSVGIGQISSEVPQNLSASRPQDRQFILSSKKLLLSDSGFYLCAWSPTRGGTQPQHFGDGTRLSIL.

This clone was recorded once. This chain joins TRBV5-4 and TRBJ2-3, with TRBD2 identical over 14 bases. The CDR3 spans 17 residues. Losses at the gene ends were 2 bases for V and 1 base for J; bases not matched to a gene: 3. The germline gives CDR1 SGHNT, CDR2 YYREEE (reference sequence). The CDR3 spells CASSLGGLAGGTDTQYF. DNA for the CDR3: TGTGCCAGCAGCTTAGGGGGACTAGCGGGAGGCACAGATACGCAGTATTTT.

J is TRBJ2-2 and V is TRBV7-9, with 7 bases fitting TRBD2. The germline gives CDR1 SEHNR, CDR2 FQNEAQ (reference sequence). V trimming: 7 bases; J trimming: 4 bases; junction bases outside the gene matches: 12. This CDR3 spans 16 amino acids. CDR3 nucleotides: TGTGCCAGCACTCCCCGGGACTACCAGACCACCGGGGAGCTGTTTTTT. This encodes CASTPRDYQTTGELFF.

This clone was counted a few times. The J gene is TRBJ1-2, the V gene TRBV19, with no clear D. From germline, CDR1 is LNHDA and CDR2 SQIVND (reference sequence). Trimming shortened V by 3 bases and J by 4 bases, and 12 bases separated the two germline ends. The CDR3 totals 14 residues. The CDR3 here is CASSITFSVYGYTF. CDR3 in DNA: TGTGCCAGTAGTATCACATTCTCCGTCTATGGCTACACCTTC.

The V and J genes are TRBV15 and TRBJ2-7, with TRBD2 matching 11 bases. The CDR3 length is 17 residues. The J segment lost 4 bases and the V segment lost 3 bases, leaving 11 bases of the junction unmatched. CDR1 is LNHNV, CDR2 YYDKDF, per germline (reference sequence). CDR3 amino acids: CATSRMLAGGITYEQYF. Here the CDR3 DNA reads TGTGCCACCAGCAGGATGCTAGCGGGGGGAATCACTTACGAGCAGTACTTC.

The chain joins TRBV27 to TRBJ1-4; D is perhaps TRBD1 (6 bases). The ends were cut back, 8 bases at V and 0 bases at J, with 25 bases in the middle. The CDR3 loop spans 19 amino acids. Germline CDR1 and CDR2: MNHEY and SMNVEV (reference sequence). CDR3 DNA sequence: TGTGCCAGCGGCGTTATTACAGGGTGGGGTCTTGCAACTAATGAAAAACTGTTTTTT. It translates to CASGVITGWGLATNEKLFF. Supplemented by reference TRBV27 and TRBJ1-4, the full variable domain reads EAQVTQNPRYLITVTGKKLTVTCSQNMNHEYMSWYRQDPGLGLRQIYYSMNVEVTDKGDVPEGYKVSRKEKRNFPLILESPSPNQTSLYFCASGVITGWGLATNEKLFFGSGTQLSVL.

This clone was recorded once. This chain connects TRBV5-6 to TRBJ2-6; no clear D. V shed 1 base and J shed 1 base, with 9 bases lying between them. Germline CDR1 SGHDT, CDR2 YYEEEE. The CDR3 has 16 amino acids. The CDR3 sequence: CASSLSGWSGANVLTF. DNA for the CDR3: TGTGCCAGCAGCTTGTCGGGTTGGTCTGGGGCCAACGTCCTGACTTTC.

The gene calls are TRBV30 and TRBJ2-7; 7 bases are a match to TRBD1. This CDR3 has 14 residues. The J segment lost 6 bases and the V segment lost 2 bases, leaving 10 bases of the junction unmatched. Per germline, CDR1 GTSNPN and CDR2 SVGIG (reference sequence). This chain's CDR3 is CAWSYPGQLAEQYF. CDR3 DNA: TGTGCCTGGAGTTATCCGGGACAGTTGGCCGAGCAGTACTTC.

The CDR3: CASSLESGQPQHF. The CDR3 bases are TGTGCCAGCAGCTTAGAATCAGGGCAGCCCCAGCATTTT. The genes are TRBV11-3 and TRBJ1-5; D may be TRBD1 (5 bases). The CDR3 runs 13 residues. V lost 0 bases, J lost 7 bases, and 7 bases lay in between. Per the germline V gene, CDR1 is SGHNT and CDR2 is YENEEA.

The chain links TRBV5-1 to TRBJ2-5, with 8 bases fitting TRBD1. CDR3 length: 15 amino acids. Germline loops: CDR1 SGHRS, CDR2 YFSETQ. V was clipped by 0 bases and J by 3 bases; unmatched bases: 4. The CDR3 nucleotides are TGCGCCAGCAGCTTGGGAGGGACAGGTAAAGAGACCCAGTACTTC. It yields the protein CASSLGGTGKETQYF.

The CDR3 DNA reads as TGTGCCAGCTCACCACTCCCCGACAATGAGCAGTTCTTC. Its protein is CASSPLPDNEQFF. This chain uses TRBV18 with TRBJ2-1; no reliable D call. CDR1 is KGHSH and CDR2 is LQKENI in the germline V gene. V was trimmed by 1 base and J by 5 bases, leaving 6 bases between them. The length of the CDR3 is 13 residues.

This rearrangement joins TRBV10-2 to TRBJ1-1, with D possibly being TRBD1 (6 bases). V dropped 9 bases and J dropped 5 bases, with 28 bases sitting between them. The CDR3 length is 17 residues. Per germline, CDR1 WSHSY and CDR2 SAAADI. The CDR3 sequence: CASIGGAGRGGWTEAFF. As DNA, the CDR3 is TGCGCCAGTATTGGGGGGGCAGGCCGAGGAGGTTGGACTGAAGCTTTCTTT.

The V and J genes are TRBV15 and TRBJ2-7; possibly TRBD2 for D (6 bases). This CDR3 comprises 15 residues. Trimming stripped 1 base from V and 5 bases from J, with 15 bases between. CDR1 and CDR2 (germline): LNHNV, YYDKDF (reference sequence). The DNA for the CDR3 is TGTGCCACCAGCAGAGGGTTTCGGGGGACCCACGAGCAGTACTTC. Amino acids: CATSRGFRGTHEQYF.